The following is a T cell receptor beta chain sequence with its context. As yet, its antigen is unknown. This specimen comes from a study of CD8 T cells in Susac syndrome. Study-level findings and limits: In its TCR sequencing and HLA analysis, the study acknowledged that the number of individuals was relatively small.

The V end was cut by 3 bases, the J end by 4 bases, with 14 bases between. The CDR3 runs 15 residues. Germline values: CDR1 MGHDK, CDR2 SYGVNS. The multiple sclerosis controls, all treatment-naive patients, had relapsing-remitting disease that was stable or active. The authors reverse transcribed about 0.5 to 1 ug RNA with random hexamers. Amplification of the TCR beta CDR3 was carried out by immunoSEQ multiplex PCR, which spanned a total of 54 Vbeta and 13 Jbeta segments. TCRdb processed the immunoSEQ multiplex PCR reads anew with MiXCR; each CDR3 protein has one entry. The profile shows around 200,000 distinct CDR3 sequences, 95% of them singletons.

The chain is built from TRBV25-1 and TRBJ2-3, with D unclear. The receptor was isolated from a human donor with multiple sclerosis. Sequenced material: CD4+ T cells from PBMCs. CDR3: CASSDHPTSSDTQYF. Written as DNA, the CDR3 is TGTGCCAGCAGTGACCATCCGACTTCCTCAGATACGCAGTATTTT.